These 8 T cell receptor beta chains were all obtained from the same sample, sequenced in a study of cytomegalovirus exposure and HLA in healthy donors. The PCR used 60 Vbeta and 13 Jbeta primers. Profiling relied on immunoSEQ multiplex PCR, and the TCRdb table lists in-frame clones only, not all of them. Counted here are around 160,000 clones, roughly three quarters occurring once; the ten biggest clones make up around 7.1%. The source material was PBMCs. These TCRs come from a woman aged 40 to 55 in good health and CMV-seropositive.

The sample holds one count of this clone. The rearrangement joins TRBV5-6 to TRBJ1-1; perhaps TRBD1 as D (6 bases). The CDR3 length is 16 residues. The V end was cut by 0 bases, the J end by 8 bases, with 20 bases between. Germline lookup yields CDR1 SGHDT and CDR2 YYEEEE. DNA for the CDR3: TGTGCCAGCAGCTTGGCGGGCGGGGGCCCATATACAGAAGCTTTCTTT. It encodes CASSLAGGGPYTEAFF.

This sequence joins TRBV13 and TRBJ1-1; 7 bases are a match to TRBD1. The CDR3 loop spans 16 amino acids. V shed 1 base and J 0 bases; nucleotides not matched to a gene: 5. Germline CDR1 PRHDT, CDR2 FYEKMQ (reference sequence). The CDR3 DNA follows: TGTGCCAGCAGCTTAGTAACCGGGACAGTGAACACTGAAGCTTTCTTT. Its translation is CASSLVTGTVNTEAFF. The variable domain in full, completed from reference TRBV13 and TRBJ1-1, reads AAGVIQSPRHLIKEKRETATLKCYPIPRHDTVYWYQQGPGQDPQFLISFYEKMQSDKGSIPDRFSAQQFSDYHSELNMSSLELGDSALYFCASSLVTGTVNTEAFFGQGTRLTVV.

The chain employs TRBV15 and TRBJ1-2; possible D gene TRBD1, 5 bases. Germline assignment: CDR1 LNHNV and CDR2 YYDKDF (reference sequence). V lost 3 bases, J lost 4 bases, and 18 bases lay in between. The CDR3 is 16 amino acids. DNA of the CDR3: TGTGCCACCAGCAGTGCGCCTCCCAGGGAAGTCTATGGCTACACCTTC. Translation gives CATSSAPPREVYGYTF.

Points on this clone: This sample includes further DNA sequences coding for the same CDR3. The chain is built from TRBV9 and TRBJ2-1, with 11 nucleotides matching TRBD2. The CDR3 is made up of 14 amino acids. V was clipped by 2 bases and J by 7 bases; unmatched bases: 2. CDR1 is SGDLS, CDR2 YYNGEE, per germline. The DNA of the CDR3 is TGTGCCAGCAGCGTTAGCGGGGGGGCGAATGAGCAGTTCTTC. This codes for CASSVSGGANEQFF.

The chain carries TRBV9 and TRBJ1-4; 7 bases fit TRBD1. The CDR3 consists of 17 residues. Germline V gene sequence: CDR1 SGDLS, CDR2 YYNGEE. The V segment lost 0 bases and the J segment 7 bases; nucleotides outside the gene matches: 12. CDR3 bases: TGTGCCAGCAGCGTAGCTCCCCCAGGGGGAGGCGGTGAAAAACTGTTTTTT. Its translation: CASSVAPPGGGGEKLFF.

On this clone itself: The junction shows a germline mismatch at one end, possibly a read error. V is TRBV2 and J is TRBJ1-2, with D uncertain. Germline lookup yields CDR1 SNHLY and CDR2 FYNNEI. CDR3 length: 15 residues. CDR3 in DNA: TGTGCCAGCACTGAAGACTGGACTGTTTCTGGAGGCTACACCTTC. This gives the protein CASTEDWTVSGGYTF.

The gene calls are TRBV25-1 and TRBJ2-1, with D possibly TRBD2 on 6 matching bases. V lost 4 bases and J 8 bases, leaving 18 bases between the germline ends. CDR1 and CDR2 from the germline V gene are MGHDK and SYGVNS. The CDR3 has 15 amino acids. The CDR3 DNA is TGTGCCAGCAGTGTCCTCTGGGGGGACTCTGATGAGCAGTTCTTC. This codes for CASSVLWGDSDEQFF.

This chain links TRBV2 with TRBJ2-1; 11 bases are shared with TRBD2. The CDR3 is made up of 13 amino acids. Looked up from germline, CDR1 is SNHLY and CDR2 is FYNNEI. Trimming removed 8 bases from V and 16 bases from J; junction bases left unmatched: 13. The CDR3 coding sequence is TGTGCCAGCGAAAAAGCTAGCGGGGGGTCCCATTTCTTC. This translates into CASEKASGGSHFF.